This T cell receptor beta chain was profiled in a study of T cells in Graves' hyperthyroidism and ophthalmopathy. Trimming removed 7 bases from V and 6 bases from J; junction bases left unmatched: 0. The germline CDR1 and CDR2 sequences are SGHNT and YYREEE (reference sequence). The CDR3 is 13 residues long. This clonotype was picked up a small number of times. A read error is possible here, since a much larger clone lies one base away. TCR beta CDR3 regions were amplified from RNA transcripts. HTBI primers were employed in a first-round RT-PCR of the TCR CDR3. TCRdb ran MiXCR on the multiplex PCR reads and lists one entry per CDR3 protein. Of about 110,000 distinct CDR3 sequences listed, roughly 15% are singletons. When ophthalmopathy did not progress within 18 months, Graves' hyperthyroidism was considered stable. Reasons for excluding patients were uncontrolled infection, other autoimmune disease, pregnancy or lactation.

This sequence originates from a woman in her forties or fifties with Graves' hyperthyroidism. Source material: blood. The rearrangement uses TRBV5-4 and TRBJ2-1, with TRBD2 identical over 14 bases. Here the CDR3 reads CASGTSGSNEQFF. DNA for the CDR3: TGTGCCAGCGGGACTAGCGGGAGCAATGAGCAGTTCTTC.